This entry features one T cell receptor beta chain sequence. The data derive from a study of PD-L1 blockade in urothelial cancer. Per germline, CDR1 KGHSH and CDR2 LQKENI. Trimming cost V 2 bases and J 9 bases; bases outside gene matches: 5. The CDR3 loop spans 15 amino acids. This table comes from immunoSEQ multiplex PCR, and its TCRdb copy is limited to in-frame clones, with some not included. The data contain about 120,000 clones, about 83% of them seen just once; the ten biggest clones take up about 2.4%. Stated time point: peripheral blood 6 weeks after treatment start. Sequencing was performed on PBMCs, taken around atezolizumab (anti-PD-L1) treatment. The chain joins TRBV18 to TRBJ1-6; 9 nucleotides align to TRBD1. This TCR came from a man in his fifties or sixties with urothelial cancer. The CDR3 sequence is CASSPSRQGGSPLHF. CDR3 DNA sequence: TGTGCCAGCTCACCAAGTCGACAGGGGGGTTCACCCCTCCACTTT.